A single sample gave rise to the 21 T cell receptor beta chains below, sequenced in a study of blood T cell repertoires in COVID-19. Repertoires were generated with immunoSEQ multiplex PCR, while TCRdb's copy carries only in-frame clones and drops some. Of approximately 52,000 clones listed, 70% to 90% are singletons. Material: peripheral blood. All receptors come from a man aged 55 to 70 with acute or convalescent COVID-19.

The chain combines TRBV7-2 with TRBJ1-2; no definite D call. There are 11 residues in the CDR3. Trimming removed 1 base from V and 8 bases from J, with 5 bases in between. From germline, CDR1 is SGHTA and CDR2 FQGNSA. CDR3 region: CASSLVKGYTF. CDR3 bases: TGTGCCAGCAGCTTAGTTAAAGGCTACACCTTC.

CDR3 in amino acids: CASSETGGNTIYF. The CDR3 nucleotides are TGTGCCAGCAGTGAGACAGGTGGAAACACCATATATTTT. The rearrangement joins TRBV6-6 to TRBJ1-3; D may be TRBD1 (6 bases). CDR1 is MNHNY and CDR2 is SVGAGI in the germline V gene (reference sequence). The V and J ends lost 5 bases and 3 bases respectively, with 8 bases between them. The CDR3 has 13 amino acids.

The CDR3 nucleotides read TGTGCCAGCAGCTTGGACAGGGGGCGAGAGACCCAGTACTTC. It is translated as CASSLDRGRETQYF. The gene calls are TRBV5-5 and TRBJ2-5, with 9 bases that match TRBD1. The CDR3 consists of 14 residues. CDR1 is SGHKS, CDR2 YYEKEE, per germline (reference sequence). The V segment lost 0 bases and the J segment 4 bases; nucleotides outside the gene matches: 1.

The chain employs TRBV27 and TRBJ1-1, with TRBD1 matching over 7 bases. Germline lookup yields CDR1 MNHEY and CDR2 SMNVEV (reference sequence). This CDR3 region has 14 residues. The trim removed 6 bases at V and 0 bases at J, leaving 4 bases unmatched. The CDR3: CASRRQGVNTEAFF. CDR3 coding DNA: TGTGCCAGCAGGAGACAGGGCGTGAACACTGAAGCTTTCTTT.

CDR3 residues: CASSSRDRDTDTQYF. CDR3 coding DNA: TGTGCCAGCAGCTCCCGGGACAGGGACACAGATACGCAGTATTTT. The chain joins TRBV11-2 to TRBJ2-3; 9 bases match TRBD1. The CDR3 covers 15 residues. Germline V gene data show CDR1 as SGHAT and CDR2 as FQNNGV. V was pared by 4 bases and J by 2 bases, with 4 bases of the junction left unmatched.

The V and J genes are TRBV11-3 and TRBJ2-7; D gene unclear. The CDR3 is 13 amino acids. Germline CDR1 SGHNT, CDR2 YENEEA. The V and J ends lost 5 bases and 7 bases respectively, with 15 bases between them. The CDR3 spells CASSPRGSSEQYF. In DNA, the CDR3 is TGTGCCAGCAGCCCTAGAGGTTCATCGGAGCAGTACTTC.

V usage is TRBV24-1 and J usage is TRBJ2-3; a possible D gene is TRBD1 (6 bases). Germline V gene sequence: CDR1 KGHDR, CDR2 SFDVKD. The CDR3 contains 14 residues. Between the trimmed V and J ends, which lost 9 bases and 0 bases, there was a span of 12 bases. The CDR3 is CATADRASTDTQYF. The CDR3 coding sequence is TGTGCCACCGCGGACAGAGCTAGCACAGATACGCAGTATTTT.

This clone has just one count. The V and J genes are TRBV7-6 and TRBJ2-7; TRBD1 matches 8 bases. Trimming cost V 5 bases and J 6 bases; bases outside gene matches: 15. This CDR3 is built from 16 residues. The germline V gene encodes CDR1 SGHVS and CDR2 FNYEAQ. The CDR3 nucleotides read TGTGCCAGCAGCCCCGGGGGAGGACAGGGTCATAGCGAGCAGTACTTC. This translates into CASSPGGGQGHSEQYF.

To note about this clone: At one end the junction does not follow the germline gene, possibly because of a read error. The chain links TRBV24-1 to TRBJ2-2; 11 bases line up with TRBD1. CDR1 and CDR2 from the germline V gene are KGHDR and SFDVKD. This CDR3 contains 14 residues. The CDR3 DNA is TGTGCCACCAGTGATGACCGGGACAGGGGGGTGCTGTTTTTT. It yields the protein CATSDDRDRGVLFF.

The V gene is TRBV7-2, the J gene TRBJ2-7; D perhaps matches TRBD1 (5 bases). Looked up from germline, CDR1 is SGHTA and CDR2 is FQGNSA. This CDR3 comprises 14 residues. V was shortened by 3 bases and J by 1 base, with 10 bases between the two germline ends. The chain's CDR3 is CASSLQGTSYEQYF. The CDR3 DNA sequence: TGTGCCAGCAGCTTGCAGGGTACGTCCTACGAGCAGTACTTC.

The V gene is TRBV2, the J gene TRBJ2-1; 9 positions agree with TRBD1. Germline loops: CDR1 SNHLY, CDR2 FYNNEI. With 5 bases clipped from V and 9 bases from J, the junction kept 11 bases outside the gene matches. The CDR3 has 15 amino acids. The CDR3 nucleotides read TGTGCCAGCAGTTTTGACAGGGGGGTAGAGGGTGAGCAGTTCTTC. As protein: CASSFDRGVEGEQFF.

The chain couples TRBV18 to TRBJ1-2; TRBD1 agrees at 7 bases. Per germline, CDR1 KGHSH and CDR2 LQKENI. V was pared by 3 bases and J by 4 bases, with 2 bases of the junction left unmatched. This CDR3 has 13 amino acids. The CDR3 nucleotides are TGTGCCAGCTCACCTGACAGGGCCTATGGCTACACCTTC. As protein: CASSPDRAYGYTF. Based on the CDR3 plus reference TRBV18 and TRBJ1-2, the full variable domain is NAGVMQNPRHLVRRRGQEARLRCSPMKGHSHVYWYRQLPEEGLKFMVYLQKENIIDESGMPKERFSAEFPKEGPSILRIQQVVRGDSAAYFCASSPDRAYGYTFGSGTRLTVV.

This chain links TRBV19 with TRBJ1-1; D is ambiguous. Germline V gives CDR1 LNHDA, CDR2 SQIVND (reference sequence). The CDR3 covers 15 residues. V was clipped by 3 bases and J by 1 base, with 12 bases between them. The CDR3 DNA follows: TGTGCCAGTAGTATTGGAGGGCCGTGGAACACTGAAGCTTTCTTT. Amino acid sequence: CASSIGGPWNTEAFF.

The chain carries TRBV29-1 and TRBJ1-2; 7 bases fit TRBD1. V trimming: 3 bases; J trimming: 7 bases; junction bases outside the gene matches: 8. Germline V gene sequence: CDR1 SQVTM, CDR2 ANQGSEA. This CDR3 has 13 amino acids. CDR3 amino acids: CSVDPRGTAGYTF. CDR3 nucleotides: TGCAGCGTTGATCCAAGAGGGACAGCTGGCTACACCTTC.

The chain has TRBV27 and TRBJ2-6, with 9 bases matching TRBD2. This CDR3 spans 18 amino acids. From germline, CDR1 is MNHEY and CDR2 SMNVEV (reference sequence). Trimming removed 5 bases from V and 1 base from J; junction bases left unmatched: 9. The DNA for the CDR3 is TGTGCCAGCAGTCCCTTAGCGGGAGAGCCATCTGGGGCCAACGTCCTGACTTTC. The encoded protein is CASSPLAGEPSGANVLTF.

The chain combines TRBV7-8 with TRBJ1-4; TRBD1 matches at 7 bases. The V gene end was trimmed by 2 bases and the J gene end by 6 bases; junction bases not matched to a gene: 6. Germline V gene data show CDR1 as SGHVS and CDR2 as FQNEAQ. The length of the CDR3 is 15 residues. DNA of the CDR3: TGTGCCAGCAGCTTATTCGGGCAGGGGGATGAAAAACTGTTTTTT. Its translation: CASSLFGQGDEKLFF. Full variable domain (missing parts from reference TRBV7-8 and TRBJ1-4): GAGVSQSPRYKVAKRGQDVALRCDPISGHVSLFWYQQALGQGPEFLTYFQNEAQLDKSGLPSDRFFAERPEGSVSTLKIQRTQQEDSAVYLCASSLFGQGDEKLFFGSGTQLSVL.

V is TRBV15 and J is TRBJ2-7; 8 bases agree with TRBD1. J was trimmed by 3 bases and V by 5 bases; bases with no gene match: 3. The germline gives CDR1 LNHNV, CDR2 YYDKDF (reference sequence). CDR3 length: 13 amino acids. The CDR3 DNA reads TGTGCCACCAGCGAAGACAGGGGCTACGAGCAGTACTTC. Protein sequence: CATSEDRGYEQYF. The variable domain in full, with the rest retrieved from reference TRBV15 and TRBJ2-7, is DAMVIQNPRYQVTQFGKPVTLSCSQTLNHNVMYWYQQKSSQAPKLLFHYYDKDFNNEADTPDNFQSRRPNTSFCFLDIRSPGLGDTAMYLCATSEDRGYEQYFGPGTRLTVT.

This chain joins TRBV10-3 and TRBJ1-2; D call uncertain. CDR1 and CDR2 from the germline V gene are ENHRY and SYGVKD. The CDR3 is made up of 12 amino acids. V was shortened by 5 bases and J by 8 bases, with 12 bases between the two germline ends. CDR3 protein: CAISPAALGYTF. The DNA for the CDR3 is TGTGCCATCAGTCCGGCGGCCCTCGGCTACACCTTC.

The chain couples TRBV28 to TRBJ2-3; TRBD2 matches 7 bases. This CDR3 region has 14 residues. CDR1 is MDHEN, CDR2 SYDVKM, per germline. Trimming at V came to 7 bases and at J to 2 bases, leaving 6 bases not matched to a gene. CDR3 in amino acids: CASTGGGNTDTQYF. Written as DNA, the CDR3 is TGTGCCAGCACCGGGGGAGGGAACACAGATACGCAGTATTTT.

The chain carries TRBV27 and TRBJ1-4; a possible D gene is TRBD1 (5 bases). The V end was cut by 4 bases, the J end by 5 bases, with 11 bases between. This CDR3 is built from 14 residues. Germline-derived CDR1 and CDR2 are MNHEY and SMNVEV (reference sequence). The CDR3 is CASSYKGRNEKLFF. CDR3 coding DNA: TGTGCCAGCAGTTACAAGGGGCGGAATGAAAAACTGTTTTTT.

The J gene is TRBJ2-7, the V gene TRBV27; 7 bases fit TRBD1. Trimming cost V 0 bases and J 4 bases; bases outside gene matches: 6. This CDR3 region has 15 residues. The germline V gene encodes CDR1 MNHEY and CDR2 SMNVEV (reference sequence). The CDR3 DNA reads TGTGCCAGCAGTTTATCGATAACAGGGGAATACGAGCAGTACTTC. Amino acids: CASSLSITGEYEQYF.